The clone carrying this T cell receptor beta chain appeared a few times. Antigen specificity is unknown. Profiling of TCR beta VDJ combinations and CDR3 sequences used genomic DNA as template. TCRdb reanalysed the reads using MiXCR and keeps one entry per CDR3 protein. The table lists 98,000 or so distinct CDR3 sequences, around 53% of them singletons. The junction had 26 bases not matched to a gene; V was cut back by 5 bases and J by 3 bases. There are 20 residues in the CDR3. Germline-derived CDR1 and CDR2 are DFQATT and SNEGSKA (reference sequence). This entry belongs to a study of CD8+CD57+ T cells in acquired aplastic anemia. Study details: DNA from sorted CD4+ and CD8+ cells averaged about 3.2 ug. Healthy donor CD4+ cell samples had a mean of roughly 9.8 million reads.

Overall study findings and caveats: Patients and controls turned out to have approximately 29 CD8+ CDR3 sequences in common.

The material sequenced was sorted CD4+, CD8+, or CD8+CD57+ T cells (not recorded which) from PBMCs. The TCR comes from a human donor in good health, serving as a control. V usage is TRBV20-1 and J usage is TRBJ2-7; 9 positions match TRBD2. The CDR3 spells CSAWTSDRPQLPVLIYEQYF. In nucleotides, the CDR3 is TGCAGTGCTTGGACTAGCGACCGACCACAACTCCCCGTCCTCATCTACGAGCAGTACTTC.